What follows are 22 T cell receptor beta chains derived from one specimen sequenced in a study of CD8+ T cells in alopecia areata. Treatment defined: oral pan-JAK inhibitor, 5-10 mg twice daily. cDNA prepared by RNA extraction and subsequent reverse transcription served as the template for sequencing. Profiled with immunoSEQ multiplex PCR; TCRdb holds only in-frame clones, not every one. This sample carries roughly 190,000 clones, roughly three fifths of them seen once, and the ten largest clones take approximately 3.5%. The sample consisted of CD4+ T cells sorted from blood, taken at week 4, from a patient treated with tofacitinib. The receptors were gathered from a human donor with alopecia areata.

The rearrangement joins TRBV11-2 to TRBJ1-5, with unresolved D. V lost 4 bases, J lost 4 bases, and 11 bases lay in between. Germline CDR1 reads SGHAT; CDR2 reads FQNNGV. The CDR3 runs to 14 residues. In DNA form, the CDR3 reads TGTGCCAGCAGCTCCGGACGGTCTAATCAGCCCCAGCATTTT. Its protein product is CASSSGRSNQPQHF. Using reference TRBV11-2 and TRBJ1-5 for the parts outside the CDR3, the full variable domain is EAGVAQSPRYKIIEKRQSVAFWCNPISGHATLYWYQQILGQGPKLLIQFQNNGVVDDSQLPKDRFSAERLKGVDSTLKIQPAKLEDSAVYLCASSSGRSNQPQHFGDGTRLSIL.

This clone occurred a few times. The rearrangement uses TRBV29-1 and TRBJ2-5; 7 bases fit TRBD1. This CDR3 has 14 amino acids. Germline CDR1 SQVTM, CDR2 ANQGSEA. After removal of 4 bases from V and 2 bases from J, the junction contained 7 bases not matched to a gene. The DNA of the CDR3 is TGCAGCGTTGTGATCAAACAGGGGCAAGAGACCCAGTACTTC. It encodes CSVVIKQGQETQYF.

This chain links TRBV30 with TRBJ2-3; the match to TRBD2 covers 8 bases. The CDR3 runs to 14 residues. The germline V gene encodes CDR1 GTSNPN and CDR2 SVGIG (reference sequence). Losses at the gene ends were 2 bases for V and 6 bases for J; bases not matched to a gene: 7. The CDR3 protein is CAWSTAGGVDTQYF. CDR3 DNA sequence: TGTGCCTGGAGTACGGCGGGGGGAGTGGATACGCAGTATTTT. Based on the CDR3 plus reference TRBV30 and TRBJ2-3, the full variable domain is SQTIHQWPATLVQPVGSPLSLECTVEGTSNPNLYWYRQAAGRGLQLLFYSVGIGQISSEVPQNLSASRPQDRQFILSSKKLLLSDSGFYLCAWSTAGGVDTQYFGPGTRLTVL.

V gene TRBV9 combines with J gene TRBJ2-7; 12 bases match TRBD2. Germline V lookup: CDR1 SGDLS, CDR2 YYNGEE. The junction had 4 bases not matched to a gene; V was cut back by 3 bases and J by 3 bases. The CDR3 consists of 15 residues. The CDR3 DNA reads TGTGCCAGCAGCGCGACTAGCGGGGGCCTCTACGAGCAGTACTTC. Translated, it gives CASSATSGGLYEQYF.

The chain carries TRBV25-1 and TRBJ2-6; TRBD1 aligns across 9 bases. The length of the CDR3 is 18 residues. V lost 2 bases and J lost 1; bases outside the gene matches: 6. Germline CDR1 reads MGHDK; CDR2 reads SYGVNS. The CDR3 loop reads CASSEAGQGLSGANVLTF. In nucleotides, the CDR3 is TGTGCCAGCAGTGAAGCGGGACAGGGTCTTTCTGGGGCCAACGTCCTGACTTTC.

The chain is built from TRBV6-1 and TRBJ2-1, with D tentatively TRBD1 or TRBD2 (5 bases each). Germline values: CDR1 MNHNS, CDR2 SASEGT. This CDR3 spans 13 amino acids. CDR3 nucleotide sequence: TGTGGAATAGAGGGGCGCGCAAACAATGAGCAGTTCTTC. Residues: CGIEGRANNEQFF.

At least ten counts were recorded for this clone. This chain connects TRBV19 to TRBJ2-6; a possible D gene is TRBD2 (6 bases). The V and J ends lost 3 bases and 0 bases respectively, with 6 bases between them. Germline V gene lookup returns CDR1 LNHDA and CDR2 SQIVND (reference sequence). This CDR3 has 15 amino acids. CDR3 DNA: TGTGCCAGTAGTATCGGGGGCTCTGGGGCCAACGTCCTGACTTTC. This encodes CASSIGGSGANVLTF.

V is TRBV15 and J is TRBJ2-7, with D possibly matching TRBD1 (6 bases). V dropped 1 base and J dropped 6 bases, with 10 bases sitting between them. The CDR3 covers 13 residues. Germline V gene lookup returns CDR1 LNHNV and CDR2 YYDKDF (reference sequence). The CDR3 reads CATSRAVGAEQYF. DNA of the CDR3: TGTGCCACCAGCAGAGCCGTGGGGGCCGAGCAGTACTTC.

The chain carries TRBV5-1 and TRBJ1-2; TRBD1 is a possible D gene (5 bases). Germline CDR1 SGHRS, CDR2 YFSETQ. CDR3 length equals 16 residues. Trimming removed 4 bases from V and 2 bases from J, with 18 bases in between. In DNA, the CDR3 is TGCGCCAGCAGCCAAGAGGGAGGGGCGAGAAACTATGGCTACACCTTC. It codes for CASSQEGGARNYGYTF.

This clone was detected once. The V call is TRBV29-1, the J call TRBJ1-2, with a weak D call TRBD1 (5 bases). CDR3 size: 13 residues. V was clipped by 8 bases and J by 5 bases, with 18 bases between them. CDR1 is SQVTM and CDR2 is ANQGSEA in the germline V gene. This CDR3 reads CSSTSGPQYGYTF. As DNA, the CDR3 is TGCAGCTCTACCTCGGGACCGCAATATGGCTACACCTTC.

V is TRBV27 and J is TRBJ2-7; 8 bases align to TRBD1. This CDR3 contains 14 residues. The V segment lost 5 bases and the J segment 6 bases; nucleotides outside the gene matches: 9. Germline V gene lookup returns CDR1 MNHEY and CDR2 SMNVEV (reference sequence). Here the CDR3 DNA reads TGTGCCAGCAGTCTTTACAGAGACAGGGGCGAGCAGTACTTC. Translated, it gives CASSLYRDRGEQYF.

V and J are TRBV5-6 and TRBJ2-5; D call uncertain. V lost 0 bases and J lost 5, with 8 bases in between. The CDR3 has 13 residues. Germline V gene sequence: CDR1 SGHDT, CDR2 YYEEEE. In nucleotides, the CDR3 is TGTGCCAGCAGCTTGGGCACCTCGGAGACCCAGTACTTC. Protein product: CASSLGTSETQYF.

The chain couples TRBV7-2 to TRBJ2-4; TRBD2 matches 10 bases. The CDR3 contains 17 residues. Trimming cost V 2 bases and J 7 bases; bases outside gene matches: 11. Germline values: CDR1 SGHTA, CDR2 FQGNSA. CDR3: CASSLPLAGALENIQYF. The CDR3 nucleotides are TGTGCCAGCAGCTTACCGCTAGCGGGGGCGCTGGAGAACATTCAGTACTTC.

The V call is TRBV30, the J call TRBJ2-2, with D unclear. Germline V gene data show CDR1 as GTSNPN and CDR2 as SVGIG (reference sequence). V was pared by 3 bases and J by 0 bases, with 8 bases between. There are 14 residues in the CDR3. The CDR3: CAWRGIANTGELFF. DNA for the CDR3: TGTGCCTGGAGAGGAATAGCGAACACCGGGGAGCTGTTTTTT.

This chain links TRBV4-1 with TRBJ1-2; D not resolved. CDR1 and CDR2 from the germline V gene are MGHRA and YSYEKL. This CDR3 has 16 amino acids. Trimming removed 4 bases from V and 1 base from J, with 16 bases in between. The CDR3 sequence: CASSREQQPVNYGYTF. CDR3 DNA sequence: TGCGCCAGCAGCCGAGAACAGCAACCTGTTAACTATGGCTACACCTTC.

The chain couples TRBV30 to TRBJ1-1; D is uncertain. The CDR3 extends over 11 amino acids. Between the trimmed V and J ends, which lost 0 bases and 9 bases, there was a span of 8 bases. Germline-derived CDR1 and CDR2 are GTSNPN and SVGIG (reference sequence). The chain's CDR3 is CAWSVNYQAFF. The CDR3 DNA follows: TGTGCCTGGAGTGTCAACTACCAAGCTTTCTTT.

This clone has only a few counts. This sequence joins TRBV5-1 and TRBJ2-7, with TRBD1 matching 8 bases. V lost 5 bases to trimming and J lost 3 bases; unmatched junction nucleotides: 4. CDR3 length: 13 amino acids. The germline V gene has CDR1 SGHRS and CDR2 YFSETQ. The CDR3 sequence is CASSRGQDYEQYF. The CDR3 nucleotides are TGCGCCAGCAGTAGGGGACAGGACTACGAGCAGTACTTC.

This clone was seen more than once but under ten times. CDR3: CASSSGLGGWETQYF. Written as DNA, the CDR3 is TGCGCCAGCAGCTCAGGACTAGGGGGCTGGGAGACCCAGTACTTC. The chain employs TRBV5-1 and TRBJ2-5; the D gene could be TRBD1 or TRBD2 (7 bases each). Trimming shortened V by 3 bases and J by 5 bases, and 17 bases separated the two germline ends. The germline V gene encodes CDR1 SGHRS and CDR2 YFSETQ. The CDR3 loop spans 15 amino acids.

At least ten counts were recorded for this clone. The J gene is TRBJ1-1, the V gene TRBV19; D is ambiguous. This CDR3 contains 14 residues. V was shortened by 7 bases and J by 0 bases, with 12 bases between the two germline ends. Germline-derived CDR1 and CDR2 are LNHDA and SQIVND (reference sequence). DNA for the CDR3: TGTGCCAGTAATTCTCAAGGGATGAACACTGAAGCTTTCTTT. Translating it yields CASNSQGMNTEAFF.

This clone was seen a handful of times. The CDR3 region has the DNA TGTGCCAGCAGTCCGCGGGGCCTTACCTATGGCTACACCTTC. Its translation is CASSPRGLTYGYTF. The chain recombines TRBV28 with TRBJ1-2, with TRBD1 as a possible D gene (5 bases). Germline lookup yields CDR1 MDHEN and CDR2 SYDVKM. The CDR3 is 14 amino acids. Deletions cut 5 bases from V and 4 bases from J, with 14 bases between.

This chain joins TRBV29-1 and TRBJ1-6; TRBD1 matches at 7 bases. The V and J ends lost 7 bases and 10 bases, in that order; junction bases with no gene match: 7. CDR1 SQVTM and CDR2 ANQGSEA come from the germline V gene. The CDR3 contains 12 residues. CDR3 bases: TGCAGCGCCAGGGGGACTGGCTCACCCCTCCACTTT. As protein: CSARGTGSPLHF. Based on the CDR3 plus reference TRBV29-1 and TRBJ1-6, the full variable domain is SAVISQKPSRDICQRGTSLTIQCQVDSQVTMMFWYRQQPGQSLTLIATANQGSEATYESGFVIDKFPISRPNLTFSTLTVSNMSPEDSSIYLCSARGTGSPLHFGNGTRLTVT.

This clone occurred a few times. The rearrangement uses TRBV10-3 and TRBJ2-1; D possibly corresponds to TRBD1 (5 bases). The germline V gene has CDR1 ENHRY and CDR2 SYGVKD. V lost 6 bases, J lost 0 bases, and 6 bases lay in between. This CDR3 region has 13 residues. For the CDR3, the DNA is TGTGCCATCAGAGGGGCCTCCTACAATGAGCAGTTCTTC. Translation gives CAIRGASYNEQFF.